These T cell receptor beta chains were read from a single sample in a study of T-cell reconstitution after alpha-beta-depleted transplantation in children. Each CDR3 protein gets one entry after TCRdb re-called the PCR reads with MiXCR. The sample contains some 300,000 distinct CDR3 sequences, about a tenth of which appear only once. The sample consisted of PBMCs, taken before TCRalphabeta/CD19-depleted stem cell transplant. These receptors originate from a boy in the first two years of life with acute myeloid leukemia, due to receive a stem cell transplant. CDR3s include the opening cysteine and the closing phenylalanine or tryptophan. The order of the fields is clone size, J gene, V gene, D gene, CDR3 DNA, CDR3 protein. D genes are given only for firm matches. Not every row has a clone size; where given, it reads once, few, many or a size class.

many	TRBJ2-1	TRBV29-1	.	TGCAGCGTTGAGGGGTTACGGGCGTACAATGAGCAGTTCTTC	CSVEGLRAYNEQFF
many	TRBJ2-6	TRBV4-2	TRBD2	TGTGCCAGCAGCCAGTCGCGACTAGCGGGATTACGTGGGGCCAACGTCCTGACTTTC	CASSQSRLAGLRGANVLTF
.	TRBJ1-2	TRBV29-1	.	TGCAGCGTTGAGCAGACTGGAGCTAACTATGGCTACACCTTC	CSVEQTGANYGYTF
.	TRBJ2-7	TRBV6-5	.	TGTGCCAGCAGTTACTCGAGATCGAGGGCCTCCTACGAGCAGTACTTC	CASSYSRSRASYEQYF
few	TRBJ2-3	TRBV10-3	.	TGTGCCATCAGGGACAGCACAGATACGCAGTATTTT	CAIRDSTDTQYF
many	TRBJ2-5	TRBV7-9	.	TGTGCCAGCAGCTTAGACACGGCCGATATCGGGTTCGCCTTCCAAGAGACCCAGTACTTC	CASSLDTADIGFAFQETQYF
many	TRBJ2-3	TRBV9	.	TGTGCCAGCAGCCCCAGAGAAGGTGAGGGAGATACGCAGTATTTT	CASSPREGEGDTQYF
.	TRBJ1-2	TRBV7-9	TRBD1	TGTGCCAGCAGCCCCCCTAGGGGGCAGGGGGCCGAGAATGGCTACACCTTC	CASSPPRGQGAENGYTF
.	TRBJ2-3	TRBV5-1	.	TGCGCCAGCAGCTTGGCAATTGTCGGGGGCACAGATACGCAGTATTTT	CASSLAIVGGTDTQYF
few	TRBJ2-4	TRBV7-6	.	TGTGCCAGCAGCTTAAGCGCGAGGGACATTCAGTACTTC	CASSLSARDIQYF
.	TRBJ2-6	TRBV11-1	TRBD1	TGTGCCAGCAGCTCACCGGGACAGGGATCCTCTGGGGCCAACGTCCTGACTTTC	CASSSPGQGSSGANVLTF
many	TRBJ2-3	TRBV7-2	TRBD2	TGTGCCAGCAGCTATCCGGGACTAGCGGGCACAGATACGCAGTATTTT	CASSYPGLAGTDTQYF
many	TRBJ2-7	TRBV20-1	TRBD1	TGCAGTGCCTCCACAGGGGGCGAATACGAGCAGTACTTC	CSASTGGEYEQYF
many	TRBJ2-3	TRBV28	.	TGTGCCAGCAGTTTATGGGACTTAAAGAGCAGGTCAGATACGCAGTATTTT	CASSLWDLKSRSDTQYF
.	TRBJ2-5	TRBV7-2	.	TGTGCCAGCAGCACCCACTTTAAGGGGGAGACCCAGTACTTC	CASSTHFKGETQYF
many	TRBJ2-3	TRBV7-2	TRBD2	TGTGCCAGCAGCTTAGCGGGGACTAGCTCCACAGATACGCAGTATTTT	CASSLAGTSSTDTQYF
many	TRBJ2-5	TRBV3-1	.	TGTGCCAGCAGCCAAGAAACAGGCCTGGAAGAGACCCAGTACTTC	CASSQETGLEETQYF
many	TRBJ1-2	TRBV7-3	.	TGTGCCAGCAGCTTAACGATGGACAGCCGCTATGGCTACACCTTC	CASSLTMDSRYGYTF
many	TRBJ1-5	TRBV28	.	TGTGCCAGCAGTTTCCCTAGCAATCAGCCCCAGCATTTT	CASSFPSNQPQHF
many	TRBJ2-3	TRBV5-1	TRBD2	TGCGCCAGCAGCCCGGCGCGGGGCGGGGGGCCCACAGATACGCAGTATTTT	CASSPARGGGPTDTQYF
many	TRBJ2-3	TRBV7-2	.	TGTGCCAGCAGCCAAAGGGCGTCGGGTCGTGGAGATACGCAGTATTTT	CASSQRASGRGDTQYF
many	TRBJ2-5	TRBV7-2	.	TGTGCCAGCAGCTTAGCGGTCGGGGCGGGACAAGAGACCCAGTACTTC	CASSLAVGAGQETQYF
few	TRBJ2-7	TRBV7-2	.	TGTGCCAGCAGCTTACGGCAGGGCCACCTCTACGAGCAGTACTTC	CASSLRQGHLYEQYF
few	TRBJ1-5	TRBV20-1	.	TGCAGTGCTAGGCGGACACCCGATGGGGTAAATCAGCCCCAGCATTTT	CSARRTPDGVNQPQHF
few	TRBJ2-5	TRBV7-2	.	TGTGCCAGCAGACGGGACGAGACCCAGTACTTC	CASRRDETQYF
few	TRBJ1-4	TRBV4-3	TRBD1	TGCGCCAGCAGCCAGCTTCCGGGACAGGGAGCCGAAAAACTGTTTTTT	CASSQLPGQGAEKLFF
many	TRBJ2-1	TRBV5-1	TRBD2	TGCGCCAGCAGCTTCTTAGCGGGGACTCACAATGAGCAGTTCTTC	CASSFLAGTHNEQFF
many	TRBJ2-1	TRBV27	TRBD2	TGTGCCAGCGGACTAGCGGGAGTGAATGAGCAGTTCTTC	CASGLAGVNEQFF
many	TRBJ2-5	TRBV5-6	TRBD2	TGTGCCAGCAGCTTGGCCTGGGGGAGGGAGTTCCAAGAGACCCAGTACTTC	CASSLAWGREFQETQYF
many	TRBJ2-1	TRBV20-1	.	TGCAGTGCTGGAGGGGTATTGGATGAGCAGTTCTTC	CSAGGVLDEQFF
many	TRBJ2-3	TRBV15	TRBD2	TGTGCCACCAGCAGACGGACTAGCGGGAGTGCAGATACGCAGTATTTT	CATSRRTSGSADTQYF
many	TRBJ1-1	TRBV9	.	TGTGCCAGCAGCGTAGGACAGGACACTGAAGCTTTCTTT	CASSVGQDTEAFF
.	TRBJ1-3	TRBV5-1	.	TGCGCCAGCAGCTTGGGTCAGGTAGACTCTGGAAACACCATATATTTT	CASSLGQVDSGNTIYF
few	TRBJ1-6	TRBV12-3/TRBV12-4	TRBD1	TGTGCCAGCAGTTATTGGGGACAGTCTTCACCCCTCCACTTT	CASSYWGQSSPLHF
many	TRBJ2-7	TRBV4-1	.	TGCGCCAGCAGCCAAGGATGGCTAGCTTCCTACGAGCAGTACTTC	CASSQGWLASYEQYF
many	TRBJ2-3	TRBV5-1	TRBD2	TGCGCCAGCAGAGTGTGGACTAGATTGGATACGCAGTATTTT	CASRVWTRLDTQYF